A single TCR beta chain is shown here with its context. The data derive from a study of blood T cell repertoires in COVID-19. Measured with immunoSEQ multiplex PCR; TCRdb has only the in-frame clones, and not every one. The sample holds around 310,000 clones; 89% are singletons and the top ten take roughly a tenth. V trimming: 4 bases; J trimming: 4 bases; junction bases outside the gene matches: 5. Germline CDR1 reads SGHDN; CDR2 reads FVKESK. This CDR3 region has 14 residues. The clonotype originates from a woman aged 30 to 39 who had recovered from COVID-19. The rearrangement uses TRBV14 and TRBJ1-2; 8 nucleotides agree with TRBD1. Sequenced sample: PBMCs or T cells enriched from blood (not recorded which). CDR3 amino acids: CASSRDRGPYGYTF. CDR3 nucleotides: TGTGCCAGCAGCCGCGACAGGGGCCCCTATGGCTACACCTTC.